These 14 T cell receptor beta chains originate from one sample sequenced in a study of cytomegalovirus exposure and HLA in healthy donors. It was with 60 Vbeta and 13 Jbeta primers that the PCR ran. TCRdb's copy holds only in-frame clones and misses some; the assay was immunoSEQ multiplex PCR. Of nearly 200,000 clones in the sample, 70% to 80% were seen once. The sample comprised PBMCs. The receptors shown here come from a male donor in good health and CMV-seropositive.

The V gene is TRBV5-1, the J gene TRBJ2-1; TRBD2 matches at 14 bases. CDR1 SGHRS and CDR2 YFSETQ come from the germline V gene. CDR3 length equals 17 residues. Trimming cost V 4 bases and J 0 bases; bases outside gene matches: 3. The CDR3 DNA sequence: TGCGCCAGCAGCCCGGGGACTAGCGGGAGCTCCTACAATGAGCAGTTCTTC. It translates to CASSPGTSGSSYNEQFF.

Of note for this clone: Additional DNA sequences in this sample encode the identical CDR3. This rearrangement joins TRBV5-8 to TRBJ2-5; 9 bases are shared with TRBD2. Germline V gene sequence: CDR1 SGHTS, CDR2 YDEGEE. V gave up 0 bases and J gave up 2 bases; unmatched junction bases: 2. CDR3 length: 15 amino acids. The CDR3 here is CASSLGLADQETQYF. The CDR3, as DNA: TGTGCCAGCAGCTTGGGACTAGCGGATCAAGAGACCCAGTACTTC. The full variable domain, in which reference TRBV5-8 and TRBJ2-5 provide the parts outside the CDR3, is EAGVTQSPTHLIKTRGQQATLRCSPISGHTSVYWYQQALGLGLQFLLWYDEGEERNRGNFPPRFSGRQFPNYSSELNVNALELEDSALYLCASSLGLADQETQYFGPGTRLLVL.

This clone was recorded a few times. This chain joins TRBV7-3 and TRBJ1-4; D gene uncertain. The V end was cut by 5 bases, the J end by 5 bases, with 12 bases between. This CDR3 has 14 amino acids. Germline V gives CDR1 SGHTA, CDR2 FQGTGA. CDR3 in DNA: TGTGCCAGCAGCCCGCGGAATGCAAATGAAAAACTGTTTTTT. As protein: CASSPRNANEKLFF.

V gene TRBV6-1 combines with J gene TRBJ2-7, with D perhaps matching TRBD2 (5 bases). Trimming cost V 4 bases and J 1 base, with 11 bases left between them. Looked up from germline, CDR1 is MNHNS and CDR2 is SASEGT. The CDR3 is made up of 14 amino acids. CDR3 coding DNA: TGTGCCAGCAGTGGAAGCGGTTTTTCCTACGAGCAGTACTTC. This gives the protein CASSGSGFSYEQYF.

This chain joins TRBV6-5 and TRBJ1-2, with 7 nucleotides matching TRBD1. The CDR3 is 12 amino acids. The ends lost 6 bases at V and 11 bases at J; junction bases unmatched: 9. Germline loops: CDR1 MNHEY, CDR2 SVGAGI. CDR3 coding DNA: TGTGCCAGCAGAATTCGACAGGGTCTTTACACCTTC. This sequence encodes CASRIRQGLYTF.

The chain couples TRBV11-2 to TRBJ1-6, with 7 bases lining up with TRBD1. V was clipped by 3 bases and J by 1 base; unmatched bases: 3. Per germline, CDR1 SGHAT and CDR2 FQNNGV. CDR3 size: 16 residues. The CDR3 is CASSFEGASYNSPLHF. CDR3 in DNA: TGTGCCAGCAGCTTTGAGGGGGCGTCCTATAATTCACCCCTCCACTTT.

The chain couples TRBV5-6 to TRBJ2-7; 12 bases map to TRBD2. Germline V gene data show CDR1 as SGHDT and CDR2 as YYEEEE. The junction had 8 bases not matched to a gene; V was cut back by 4 bases and J by 0 bases. The CDR3 runs 17 residues. In nucleotides, the CDR3 is TGTGCCAGCAGCCCCGGACTAGCGGGGTTCCTCTCCTACGAGCAGTACTTC. This codes for CASSPGLAGFLSYEQYF.

The rearrangement links TRBV4-2 to TRBJ2-5, with D uncertain. The CDR3 runs 14 residues. The germline V gene has CDR1 LGHNA and CDR2 YNFKEQ. Trimming pared 1 base from V and 5 bases from J, leaving 11 bases between. The CDR3 region has the DNA TGTGCCAGCAGCCAAGGGAGCATGCAGGAGACCCAGTACTTC. Translating gives CASSQGSMQETQYF.

The chain couples TRBV5-6 to TRBJ1-3; 7 bases fit TRBD1. V gave up 3 bases and J gave up 0 bases; unmatched junction bases: 9. CDR1 SGHDT and CDR2 YYEEEE come from the germline V gene. This CDR3 region has 17 residues. CDR3 in amino acids: CASSSRQGLSSGNTIYF. The CDR3 DNA follows: TGTGCCAGCAGCTCGCGACAGGGACTCTCCTCTGGAAACACCATATATTTT.

CDR3 sequence reads: CASSPQGSGYTF. The CDR3 DNA sequence: TGTGCCAGCTCCCCTCAGGGTAGTGGCTACACCTTC. The gene calls are TRBV18 and TRBJ1-2; weak D call: TRBD1 (5 bases). V lost 6 bases, J lost 7 bases, and 12 bases lay in between. Germline V gene data show CDR1 as KGHSH and CDR2 as LQKENI. The CDR3 length is 12 residues.

This rearrangement joins TRBV7-8 to TRBJ2-4, with 7 bases identical to TRBD1. The trim removed 1 base at V and 3 bases at J, leaving 6 bases unmatched. Germline CDR1 and CDR2: SGHVS and FQNEAQ. This CDR3 is built from 16 residues. The CDR3: CASSLEGAIIKNIQYF. The CDR3 nucleotides are TGTGCCAGCAGCTTAGAGGGGGCCATAATCAAAAACATTCAGTACTTC.

This clone was counted between two and nine times. The V gene is TRBV7-2, the J gene TRBJ1-3, with D unclear. CDR1 and CDR2 (germline): SGHTA, FQGNSA. The V end lost 2 bases, the J end lost 4 bases, and 9 bases lay between the germline ends. The CDR3 totals 14 residues. CDR3 region: CASSLRGGGNTIYF. The CDR3 DNA reads TGTGCCAGCAGCTTACGAGGTGGGGGAAACACCATATATTTT.

The sample holds a few counts of this clone. The chain joins TRBV6-1 to TRBJ1-5; the D gene is possibly TRBD1 (5 bases). The CDR3 covers 15 residues. Germline V gives CDR1 MNHNS, CDR2 SASEGT. V was trimmed by 2 bases and J by 11 bases, leaving 19 bases between them. The chain's CDR3 is CASSESGTERLTQHF. The CDR3 region has the DNA TGTGCCAGCAGTGAAAGCGGGACGGAGCGTTTGACCCAGCATTTT.

The V gene is TRBV5-6, the J gene TRBJ2-3; D might be TRBD2 (7 bases). The CDR3 loop spans 16 amino acids. CDR1 SGHDT and CDR2 YYEEEE come from the germline V gene. The V end was cut by 4 bases, the J end by 3 bases, with 18 bases between. CDR3 residues: CASSPGKGGSTDTQYF. CDR3 DNA sequence: TGTGCCAGCAGCCCGGGTAAGGGGGGGAGTACAGATACGCAGTATTTT. Full variable domain (outside the CDR3, taken from reference TRBV5-6 and TRBJ2-3): DAGVTQSPTHLIKTRGQQVTLRCSPKSGHDTVSWYQQALGQGPQFIFQYYEEEERQRGNFPDRFSGHQFPNYSSELNVNALLLGDSALYLCASSPGKGGSTDTQYFGPGTRLTVL.